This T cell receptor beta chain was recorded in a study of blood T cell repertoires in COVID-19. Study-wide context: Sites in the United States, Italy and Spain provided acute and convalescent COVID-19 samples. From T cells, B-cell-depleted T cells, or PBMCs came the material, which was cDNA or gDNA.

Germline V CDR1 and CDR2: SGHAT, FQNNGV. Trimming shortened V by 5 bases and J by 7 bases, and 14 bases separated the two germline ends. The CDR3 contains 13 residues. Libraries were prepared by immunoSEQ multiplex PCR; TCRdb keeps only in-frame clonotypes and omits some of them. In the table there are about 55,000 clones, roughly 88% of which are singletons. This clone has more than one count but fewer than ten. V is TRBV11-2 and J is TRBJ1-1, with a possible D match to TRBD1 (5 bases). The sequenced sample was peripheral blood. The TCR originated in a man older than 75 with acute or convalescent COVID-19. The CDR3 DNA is TGTGCCAGCAGCCAGGGATTGAGGTTTGAAGCTTTCTTT. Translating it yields CASSQGLRFEAFF.